The 5 T cell receptor beta chains below come from one sample, sequenced in a study of cytomegalovirus exposure and HLA in healthy donors. Primers: 60 Vbeta forward and 13 Jbeta reverse. This table comes from immunoSEQ multiplex PCR, and its TCRdb copy is limited to in-frame clones, with some not included. This sample carries approximately 190,000 clones, with around 6% going to the ten biggest clones. The material sequenced was PBMCs. The receptor set was obtained from a man aged 25 to 40 in good health and CMV-seronegative.

This chain links TRBV2 with TRBJ2-5; 9 positions match TRBD2. Losses at the gene ends were 5 bases for V and 0 bases for J; bases not matched to a gene: 10. Germline CDR1 is SNHLY and CDR2 is FYNNEI. CDR3 size: 17 residues. The CDR3 bases are TGTGCCAGCAGTAACCTATTAGCGGGGGTGTACCAAGAGACCCAGTACTTC. Translating it yields CASSNLLAGVYQETQYF. The complete variable domain, with remaining parts taken from reference TRBV2 and TRBJ2-5, reads EPEVTQTPSHQVTQMGQEVILRCVPISNHLYFYWYRQILGQKVEFLVSFYNNEISEKSEIFDDQFSVERPDGSNFTLKIRSTKLEDSAMYFCASSNLLAGVYQETQYFGPGTRLLVL.

The chain combines TRBV30 with TRBJ1-5; D ambiguous. The V and J ends lost 4 bases and 5 bases respectively, with 12 bases between them. The length of the CDR3 is 13 residues. The V gene's germline CDR1 is GTSNPN and CDR2 SVGIG (reference sequence). CDR3 sequence: CAWNFGSDQPQHF. The CDR3, as DNA: TGTGCCTGGAATTTCGGGTCGGATCAGCCCCAGCATTTT.

The V and J genes are TRBV14 and TRBJ2-1, with TRBD2 matching 12 bases. This CDR3 comprises 15 residues. The V and J ends lost 2 bases and 6 bases, in that order; junction bases with no gene match: 2. Germline assignment: CDR1 SGHDN and CDR2 FVKESK. Here the CDR3 DNA reads TGTGCCAGCAGCCAACGACTAGCGGGAGTCAATGAGCAGTTCTTC. Translation gives CASSQRLAGVNEQFF.

The chain has TRBV2 and TRBJ1-1, with 7 bases aligning to TRBD1. The CDR3 is 13 amino acids. J was trimmed by 4 bases and V by 8 bases; bases with no gene match: 7. Germline V gives CDR1 SNHLY, CDR2 FYNNEI. The CDR3 region has the DNA TGTGCCAGCGGAGGGGGCTGGGGCACTGAAGCTTTCTTT. Its protein product is CASGGGWGTEAFF.

V and J are TRBV29-1 and TRBJ1-5; possible D gene TRBD1, 5 bases. Trimming cost V 6 bases and J 6 bases, with 15 bases left between them. CDR1 SQVTM and CDR2 ANQGSEA come from the germline V gene. The CDR3 extends over 13 amino acids. The CDR3 DNA follows: TGCAGCGTAGCCATGGGGGGGTCTCAGCCCCAGCATTTT. The encoded protein is CSVAMGGSQPQHF.